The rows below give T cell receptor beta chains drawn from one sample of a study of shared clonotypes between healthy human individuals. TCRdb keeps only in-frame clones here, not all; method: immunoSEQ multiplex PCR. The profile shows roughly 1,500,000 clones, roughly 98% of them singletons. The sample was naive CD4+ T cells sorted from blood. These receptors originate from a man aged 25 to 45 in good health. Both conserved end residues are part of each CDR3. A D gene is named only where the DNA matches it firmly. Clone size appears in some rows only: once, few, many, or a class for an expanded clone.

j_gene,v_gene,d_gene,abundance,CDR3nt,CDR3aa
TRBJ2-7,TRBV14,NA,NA,TGTGCCAGCAGCGGCGGTTACGAGCAGTACTTC,CASSGGYEQYF
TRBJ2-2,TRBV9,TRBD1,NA,TGTGCCAGCAGCCGTATACAGGGGGCGGTTAACACCGGGGAGCTGTTTTTT,CASSRIQGAVNTGELFF
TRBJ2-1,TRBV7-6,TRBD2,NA,TGTGCCAGCACCAATCGGGGGGGAGGACCCAATGAGCAGTTCTTC,CASTNRGGGPNEQFF
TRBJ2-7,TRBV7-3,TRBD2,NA,TGTGCCAGCAGCTTACGTCCCCTAGCGGGAGGGCCCCACGAGCAGTACTTC,CASSLRPLAGGPHEQYF
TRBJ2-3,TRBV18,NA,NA,TGTGCCAGCTCACCACCTACTCGAACAGATACGCAGTATTTT,CASSPPTRTDTQYF
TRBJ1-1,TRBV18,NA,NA,TGTGCCAGCTCACCACTTAACACTGAAGCTTTCTTT,CASSPLNTEAFF
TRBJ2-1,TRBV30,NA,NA,TGTGCCTGGATGGTCGGAGCGGGTTACAATGAGCAGTTCTTC,CAWMVGAGYNEQFF
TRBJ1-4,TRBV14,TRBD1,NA,TGTGCCAGCAGCCAACGGACAGGCATGTACGAAAAACTGTTTTTT,CASSQRTGMYEKLFF
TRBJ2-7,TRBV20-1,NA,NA,TGCAGTGCTGGGACAATCTACGAGCAGTACTTC,CSAGTIYEQYF
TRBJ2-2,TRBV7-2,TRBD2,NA,TGTGCCAGCAGCTTAGCGGGAGGGCACACCGGGGAGCTGTTTTTT,CASSLAGGHTGELFF
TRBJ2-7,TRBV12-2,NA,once,TGTGCAAGTCGCTTACCTACCTACGAGCAGTACTTC,CASRLPTYEQYF
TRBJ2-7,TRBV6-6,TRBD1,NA,TGTGCCAGCAGTTATCGGGACAGGGTGCACGAGCAGTACTTC,CASSYRDRVHEQYF
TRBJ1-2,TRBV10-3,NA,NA,TGTGCCATCAGTGAGTCGGGAGGTAACTATGGCTACACCTTC,CAISESGGNYGYTF
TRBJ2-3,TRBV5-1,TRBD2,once,TGCGCCAGCAGCTTCGGGACTAGTTCGGGAGATACGCAGTATTTT,CASSFGTSSGDTQYF
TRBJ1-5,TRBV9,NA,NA,TGTGCCAGCAGCGTAGAGGGCGGGTTTTGGAGCAATCAGCCCCAGCATTTT,CASSVEGGFWSNQPQHF
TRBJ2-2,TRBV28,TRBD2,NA,TGTGCCAGCAGAGGCCCTGGGGCAGCTTTGCCGGGACTAGCAGTGGTCGGGGAGCTGTTTTTT,CASRGPGAALPGLAVVGELFF
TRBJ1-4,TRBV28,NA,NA,TGTGCCAGCAGTTCCGGATGGGGTAGCTATGGTGAAAAACTGTTTTTT,CASSSGWGSYGEKLFF
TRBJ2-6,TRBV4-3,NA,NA,TGCGCCAGCAGCGGAACTAGCATACCTGGGGCCAACGTCCTGACTTTC,CASSGTSIPGANVLTF
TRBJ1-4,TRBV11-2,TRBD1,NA,TGTGCCAGCAGCCAAACGACAGGGGCGAAGAATGAAAAACTGTTTTTT,CASSQTTGAKNEKLFF
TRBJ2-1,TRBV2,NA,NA,TGTGCCAGCAGCGCCATCTCCTACAATGAGCAGTTCTTC,CASSAISYNEQFF
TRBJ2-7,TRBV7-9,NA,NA,TGTGCCAGCAGCTTAGCTTGGGGATACGAGCAGTACTTC,CASSLAWGYEQYF
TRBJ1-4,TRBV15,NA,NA,TGTGCCACCAGCAGAGATAGGGGCGAAAAACTGTTTTTT,CATSRDRGEKLFF
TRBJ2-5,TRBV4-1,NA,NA,TGCGCCAGCAGCCAAGTGGAAACTATCAGAGAGACCCAGTACTTC,CASSQVETIRETQYF